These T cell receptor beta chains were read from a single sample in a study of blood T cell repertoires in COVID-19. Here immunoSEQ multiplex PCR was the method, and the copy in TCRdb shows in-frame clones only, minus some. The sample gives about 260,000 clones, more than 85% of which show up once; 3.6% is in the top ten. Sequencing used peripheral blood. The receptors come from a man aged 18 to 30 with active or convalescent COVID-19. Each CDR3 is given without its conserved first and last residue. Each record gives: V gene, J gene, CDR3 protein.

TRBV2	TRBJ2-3	ASGEWVGADTQY
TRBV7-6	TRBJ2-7	ASSLGQEGAYEQY
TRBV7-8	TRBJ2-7	ASSVRTYEQY
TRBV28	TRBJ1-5	ASSDGQDSQPQH
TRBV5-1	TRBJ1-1	ASSAGLLNTEAF
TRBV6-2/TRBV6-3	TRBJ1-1	ASSNRGALNKDTEAF
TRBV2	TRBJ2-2	ASKMGGYGGELF
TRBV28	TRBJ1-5	ASRRDQPQH
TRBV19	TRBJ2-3	ASSRQGQADTQY
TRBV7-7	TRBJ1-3	ASSSPDRGWLWAGNTIY
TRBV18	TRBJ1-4	ASSRGENEKLF
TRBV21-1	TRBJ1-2	ASSKGFGRGCRGYT
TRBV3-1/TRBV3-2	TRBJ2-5	ASSQSMAPAGAQY
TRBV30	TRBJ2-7	AAGLSSGLDFYEQY
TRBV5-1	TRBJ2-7	ASSYNTGTGYEQY
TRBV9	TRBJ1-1	ASSAGTGIANTEAF
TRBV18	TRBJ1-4	ASSPPGGEKLF
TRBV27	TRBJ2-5	ASSLGGSQETQY
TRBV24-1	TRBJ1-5	ATSDRGGQPQH
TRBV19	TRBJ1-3	ASSIGGTRSGNTIY
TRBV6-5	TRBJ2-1	ASTGRNEQF
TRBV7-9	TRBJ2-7	ASSSTGAYEQY
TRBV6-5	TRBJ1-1	ASSYSDREWGTEAF
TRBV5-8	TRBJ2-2	ASSRGQAFGTGELF
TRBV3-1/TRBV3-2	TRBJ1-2	ASSTTGSSYGYT
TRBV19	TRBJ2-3	ASSTRTGGRTDTQY
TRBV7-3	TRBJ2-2	ASSSQGANTGELF
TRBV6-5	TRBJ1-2	ASNRGTYGYT
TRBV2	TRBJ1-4	ASSGTGGNEKLF
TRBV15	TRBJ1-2	ATSTPGVGYGYT
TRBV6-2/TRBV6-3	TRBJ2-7	ASSYARPYEQY
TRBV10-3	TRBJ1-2	AISDGGVGDYT
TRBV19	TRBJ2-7	ASKSAGAVYEQY
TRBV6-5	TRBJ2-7	ASIRTGQYLGEQY
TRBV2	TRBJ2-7	ASSENRGEYEQY
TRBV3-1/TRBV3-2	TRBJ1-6	ASSQDHGANSPLH
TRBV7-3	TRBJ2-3	ASSLALSGGTDTQY
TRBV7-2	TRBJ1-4	ASSWAPQLSTNEKLF
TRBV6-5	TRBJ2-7	ASSYSRYGGSKEQY
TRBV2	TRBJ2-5	ASGWGVQETQY
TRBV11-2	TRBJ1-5	ASSFSSNQPQH
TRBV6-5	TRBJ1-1	ASIFGGARGTEAF
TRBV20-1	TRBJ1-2	SASPFVVGYT
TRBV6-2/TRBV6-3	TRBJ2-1	ASSPFRTSGWGTNEQF
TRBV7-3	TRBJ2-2	ASSLGTGNTGELF
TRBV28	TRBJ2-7	ASTPRGQIYEQY
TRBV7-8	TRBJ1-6	ASSTHRAGEGSPLH
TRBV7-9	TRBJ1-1	ASSTWTGRTEAF
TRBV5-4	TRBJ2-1	ASSRGTGPLNEQF
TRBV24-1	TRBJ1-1	ATSDSGRGGTEAF
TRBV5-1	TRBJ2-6	ASRSAFTYSGANVLT
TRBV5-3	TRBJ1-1	ARSLAGGTEAF
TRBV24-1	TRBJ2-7	ATSDFPSSYEQY
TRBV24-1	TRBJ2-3	ATSGLGGEVDTQY
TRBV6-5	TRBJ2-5	ASRLIVAQETQY
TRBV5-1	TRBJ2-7	ASHLGGAGMREQY
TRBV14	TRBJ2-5	ASSQLGGYQETQY
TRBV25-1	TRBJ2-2	ASSDPNGWELF
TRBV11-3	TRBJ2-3	ASRPGGYTDTQY
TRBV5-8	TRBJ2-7	ASSLAGRAHEQY